Reported below is one T cell receptor beta chain. Antigen: not known. These data belong to a study of OX40 agonist ivuxolimab in advanced cancers. Turning to the study itself: Those enrolled were roughly 80% male, with a mean age of roughly 60 years and ages from roughly 20 to 85. Points from the study as a whole: Partial responders at 0.1-3.0 mg/kg had among the lowest clonal expansion.

Germline lookup yields CDR1 MDHEN and CDR2 SYDVKM. J gave up 2 bases and V 7 bases, and 10 bases lay outside the gene matches. This CDR3 is 17 amino acids long. Sequencing was performed with immunoSEQ multiplex PCR; in TCRdb, only in-frame clones are kept and a portion is missing. The sample has 60,000 or so clones; around 86% are singletons. This chain joins TRBV28 and TRBJ1-5; TRBD1 matches 11 bases. This specimen consisted of CD4+ or CD8+ T cells sorted from blood, obtained in a trial of the OX40 agonist ivuxolimab. This sequence was found in an adult with an advanced solid tumor such as melanoma, head and neck, liver or kidney cancer. Written as DNA, the CDR3 is TGTGCCAGCACCCCCGGGACAGGGGGATCGCGCAATCAGCCCCAGCATTTT. Protein sequence: CASTPGTGGSRNQPQHF.